What follows are 22 T cell receptor beta chains derived from one specimen sequenced in a study of cytomegalovirus exposure and HLA in healthy donors. Primers: 60 Vbeta forward and 13 Jbeta reverse. The repertoire was sequenced with immunoSEQ multiplex PCR; TCRdb's copy has only in-frame clones and lacks some. The sample holds some 120,000 clones, roughly 70% seen once. Sequenced: PBMCs. These receptors were obtained from a man aged 35 to 55 in good health and CMV-seropositive.

This chain joins TRBV7-2 and TRBJ1-1, with a weak D call TRBD1 (6 bases). CDR1 is SGHTA, CDR2 FQGNSA, per germline. Trimming took off 5 bases at V and 3 bases at J, with 13 bases between the two ends. The CDR3 has 14 residues. The CDR3 loop reads CASSILRGHTEAFF. CDR3 DNA sequence: TGTGCCAGCAGCATCCTCAGGGGTCACACTGAAGCTTTCTTT.

This clone was recorded once. The chain's CDR3 is CAWSVLSSYSGNTIYF. CDR3 bases: TGTGCCTGGAGTGTACTAAGCAGCTACTCTGGAAACACCATATATTTT. V gene TRBV30 combines with J gene TRBJ1-3; D ambiguous. The V gene lost 0 bases and the J gene lost 0 bases, with 12 bases spanning the gap. CDR3 length equals 16 residues. In germline, CDR1 is GTSNPN, CDR2 SVGIG (reference sequence). The whole variable domain, filled in from reference TRBV30 and TRBJ1-3, reads SQTIHQWPATLVQPVGSPLSLECTVEGTSNPNLYWYRQAAGRGLQLLFYSVGIGQISSEVPQNLSASRPQDRQFILSSKKLLLSDSGFYLCAWSVLSSYSGNTIYFGEGSWLTVV.

This chain connects TRBV7-2 to TRBJ2-2; the D gene is possibly TRBD1 (6 bases). V was trimmed by 2 bases and J by 2 bases, leaving 9 bases between them. Germline CDR1 reads SGHTA; CDR2 reads FQGNSA. The CDR3 is 15 amino acids. The CDR3 coding sequence is TGTGCCAGCAGCTTATCGGGACAAAACACCGGGGAGCTGTTTTTT. It is translated as CASSLSGQNTGELFF.

The rearrangement links TRBV9 to TRBJ1-3; D uncertain. CDR1 is SGDLS, CDR2 YYNGEE, per germline. Trimming shortened V by 3 bases and J by 0 bases, and 7 bases separated the two germline ends. The CDR3 is made up of 14 amino acids. The CDR3 sequence: CASSGGGSGNTIYF. The CDR3 DNA sequence: TGTGCCAGCAGCGGCGGAGGCTCTGGAAACACCATATATTTT.

The genes are TRBV19 and TRBJ1-5; D ambiguous. Trimming stripped 4 bases from V and 0 bases from J, with 13 bases between. In germline, CDR1 is LNHDA, CDR2 SQIVND (reference sequence). This CDR3 has 16 residues. Here the CDR3 reads CASSTRTVRSNQPQHF. The CDR3, as DNA: TGTGCCAGTAGTACAAGGACTGTCCGTAGCAATCAGCCCCAGCATTTT.

The J gene is TRBJ1-6, the V gene TRBV7-9, with unresolved D. The V end lost 5 bases, the J end lost 0 bases, and 20 bases lay between the germline ends. In germline, CDR1 is SEHNR, CDR2 FQNEAQ (reference sequence). The CDR3 has 19 amino acids. This CDR3 reads CASSKLSFKRSSYNSPLHF. CDR3 nucleotides: TGTGCCAGCAGCAAACTGAGTTTCAAGCGCAGCTCCTATAATTCACCCCTCCACTTT.

The chain joins TRBV6-4 to TRBJ2-3; the match to TRBD1 covers 12 bases. CDR3 length: 16 residues. Germline V CDR1 and CDR2: MRHNA, SNTAGT. The J segment lost 7 bases and the V segment lost 0 bases, leaving 5 bases of the junction unmatched. The CDR3: CASSDSSGQGANTQYF. CDR3 DNA sequence: TGTGCCAGCAGTGACTCTTCGGGACAGGGGGCTAATACGCAGTATTTT.

This chain uses TRBV6-6 with TRBJ2-7; the D gene is possibly TRBD2 (5 bases). The CDR3 is made up of 15 amino acids. CDR1 MNHNY and CDR2 SVGAGI come from the germline V gene (reference sequence). V was pared by 6 bases and J by 2 bases, with 17 bases between. In nucleotides, the CDR3 is TGTGCCAGCAGGCCGGCCGCGGGCCTCCCCTACGAGCAGTACTTC. It encodes CASRPAAGLPYEQYF.

This clone appeared once. This chain connects TRBV5-8 to TRBJ2-3; TRBD1 matches 7 bases. Germline assignment: CDR1 SGHTS and CDR2 YDEGEE. V was clipped by 2 bases and J by 0 bases; unmatched bases: 3. This CDR3 has 15 residues. The CDR3 here is CASSFEGASTDTQYF. Here the CDR3 DNA reads TGTGCCAGCAGCTTCGAGGGGGCTAGCACAGATACGCAGTATTTT.

The gene calls are TRBV15 and TRBJ1-2; TRBD1 agrees at 9 bases. The V segment lost 7 bases and the J segment 7 bases; nucleotides outside the gene matches: 10. Germline CDR1 LNHNV, CDR2 YYDKDF (reference sequence). This CDR3 comprises 14 residues. The CDR3 coding sequence is TGTGCCACCACCCAGGACAGGGGATGGGGTGGCTACACCTTC. This sequence encodes CATTQDRGWGGYTF.

The chain carries TRBV5-6 and TRBJ1-6; TRBD1 matches 8 bases. V trimming: 0 bases; J trimming: 9 bases; junction bases outside the gene matches: 11. The CDR3 runs 17 residues. The V gene's germline CDR1 is SGHDT and CDR2 YYEEEE. The CDR3 nucleotides read TGTGCCAGCAGCTTGGTGGCAGGGGGCGGAATCCGTTCACCCCTCCACTTT. Residues: CASSLVAGGGIRSPLHF.

The chain employs TRBV6-1 and TRBJ2-7; TRBD2 aligns across 7 bases. The CDR3 covers 16 residues. Germline CDR1 and CDR2: MNHNS and SASEGT. Trimming cost V 0 bases and J 5 bases; bases outside gene matches: 10. Here the CDR3 reads CASSEAGGGGPHEQYF. The CDR3 DNA reads as TGTGCCAGCAGTGAAGCTGGTGGGGGAGGGCCCCACGAGCAGTACTTC.

Only a few counts were recorded for this clone. This chain connects TRBV11-2 to TRBJ2-7; TRBD2 matches at 16 bases. The junction had 9 bases not matched to a gene; V was cut back by 5 bases and J by 8 bases. Germline CDR1 SGHAT, CDR2 FQNNGV. The CDR3 spans 16 residues. Written as DNA, the CDR3 is TGTGCCAGCAGCGCGCAGGGGACTAGCGGGAGGGGGAAGCAGTACTTC. This codes for CASSAQGTSGRGKQYF. The whole variable domain, remainder taken from reference TRBV11-2 and TRBJ2-7, is EAGVAQSPRYKIIEKRQSVAFWCNPISGHATLYWYQQILGQGPKLLIQFQNNGVVDDSQLPKDRFSAERLKGVDSTLKIQPAKLEDSAVYLCASSAQGTSGRGKQYFGPGTRLTVT.

The chain carries TRBV30 and TRBJ1-2; 12 bases are a match to TRBD1. This CDR3 region has 16 residues. V was pared by 4 bases and J by 3 bases, with 9 bases of the junction left unmatched. Germline CDR1 reads GTSNPN; CDR2 reads SVGIG (reference sequence). The CDR3 region is CAWIPRRDRGHYGYTF. The CDR3 nucleotides are TGTGCCTGGATCCCGAGGCGGGACAGGGGGCACTATGGCTACACCTTC. Full variable domain (remainder filled in from reference TRBV30 and TRBJ1-2): SQTIHQWPATLVQPVGSPLSLECTVEGTSNPNLYWYRQAAGRGLQLLFYSVGIGQISSEVPQNLSASRPQDRQFILSSKKLLLSDSGFYLCAWIPRRDRGHYGYTFGSGTRLTVV.

The chain has TRBV27 and TRBJ2-1, with 12 bases aligning to TRBD2. The J segment lost 7 bases and the V segment lost 6 bases, leaving 19 bases of the junction unmatched. The CDR3 is 19 amino acids. Germline lookup yields CDR1 MNHEY and CDR2 SMNVEV (reference sequence). The CDR3, as DNA: TGTGCCAGCAGCCTCGTCGTAGGGCTAGCGGGAGGGGTTGAGAATGAGCAGTTCTTC. Its protein product is CASSLVVGLAGGVENEQFF.

This chain joins TRBV10-3 and TRBJ1-4; D gene unclear. Germline CDR1 and CDR2: ENHRY and SYGVKD. V dropped 4 bases and J dropped 8 bases, with 11 bases sitting between them. The CDR3 consists of 13 residues. The CDR3 here is CAISGGEGEKLFF. CDR3 DNA: TGTGCCATCAGTGGGGGAGAGGGCGAAAAACTGTTTTTT.

The V gene is TRBV2, the J gene TRBJ2-5; possibly TRBD2 for D (6 bases). The germline V gene encodes CDR1 SNHLY and CDR2 FYNNEI. This CDR3 region has 14 residues. The V and J ends lost 5 bases and 5 bases respectively, with 15 bases between them. The CDR3, as DNA: TGTGCCAGCAGTCCAACCTGGGGGGACGAGACCCAGTACTTC. This gives the protein CASSPTWGDETQYF.

The V call is TRBV27, the J call TRBJ2-1, with TRBD2 identical over 9 bases. The length of the CDR3 is 15 residues. Losses at the gene ends were 3 bases for V and 4 bases for J; bases not matched to a gene: 4. Germline V gene lookup returns CDR1 MNHEY and CDR2 SMNVEV (reference sequence). CDR3 protein: CASSLTSGLYNEQFF. CDR3 in DNA: TGTGCCAGCAGTTTGACTAGCGGATTATACAATGAGCAGTTCTTC.

Only one count was recorded for this clone. The chain combines TRBV19 with TRBJ1-1; 7 positions agree with TRBD1. Germline V gene lookup returns CDR1 LNHDA and CDR2 SQIVND (reference sequence). The CDR3 spans 12 residues. V gave up 7 bases and J gave up 8 bases; unmatched junction bases: 7. CDR3 sequence (DNA): TGTGCCAGTAATCTTGGGACAGCAGAAGCTTTCTTT. This codes for CASNLGTAEAFF.

This sequence joins TRBV6-1 and TRBJ1-1, with 7 bases fitting TRBD1. The germline gives CDR1 MNHNS, CDR2 SASEGT. The junction had 5 bases not matched to a gene; V was cut back by 4 bases and J by 0 bases. CDR3 size: 15 residues. The CDR3 DNA sequence: TGTGCCAGCAGTGGGGACAGTTTCATGAACACTGAAGCTTTCTTT. Translation: CASSGDSFMNTEAFF.

This clone was seen only a few times. The chain uses TRBV6-5 and TRBJ1-3; TRBD1 agrees at 8 bases. After removal of 0 bases from V and 4 bases from J, the junction contained 5 bases not matched to a gene. Germline V lookup: CDR1 MNHEY, CDR2 SVGAGI. The CDR3 extends over 16 amino acids. In DNA, the CDR3 is TGTGCCAGCAGTTACTCGAGCAGGGGGCAAGGAAACACCATATATTTT. Translated: CASSYSSRGQGNTIYF.

In its sample, this clone was seen once. The V call is TRBV5-1, the J call TRBJ2-7; TRBD2 matches at 14 bases. The CDR3 spans 15 residues. V was pared by 4 bases and J by 4 bases, with 4 bases of the junction left unmatched. The V gene's germline CDR1 is SGHRS and CDR2 YFSETQ. The CDR3 bases are TGCGCCAGCAGCCCGGGACTAGCGGGGGTTTACGAGCAGTACTTC. Amino acid sequence: CASSPGLAGVYEQYF.